This TCR beta chain was recorded in a study of identical twins. TCRdb re-called the 5' RACE reads with MiXCR, one entry per CDR3 protein. Counted here are around 530,000 distinct CDR3 sequences, roughly 15% occurring once; the ten biggest clones make up 0.44%. Germline V CDR1 and CDR2: SEHNR, FQNEAQ (reference sequence). J was trimmed by 7 bases and V by 5 bases; bases with no gene match: 11. This CDR3 is 16 amino acids long. This same sample was also part of a study on yellow fever vaccine responses in identical twins. That source adds: After vaccination, twins' T cell response reportedly seemed partly convergent, partly personalized.

The chain links TRBV7-9 to TRBJ1-6; 7 positions agree with TRBD1. The material sequenced was CD4+ T cells sorted from blood. The clonotype comes from a woman under 30 in good health. The CDR3 bases are TGTGCCAGCAGCATCGGTTCCGGGACAGCCAATTCACCCCTCCACTTT. Protein sequence: CASSIGSGTANSPLHF.